Listed below are T cell receptor beta chains from one sample, sequenced in a study. TCRdb recomputed calls from the RT-PCR reads with MiXCR, one row per CDR3 protein. The data contain around 700,000 distinct CDR3 sequences, approximately 15% of them singletons. What was sequenced was memory CD4+ T cells from blood. The receptors shown here come from a female donor in good health, serving as a healthy control. The CDR3 runs from the conserved cysteine through the conserved F or W. Expanded clones get a size class; other rows say once, few or many, or leave the size out.

TRBJ1-1	-	TRBV5-1	CASSKRTGETEAFF
TRBJ1-2	few	TRBV20-1	CSAHRGEGGYTF
TRBJ2-1	-	TRBV11-2	CASSPQRVIGNEQFF
TRBJ2-2	many	TRBV7-2	CASSWGDGAGELFF
TRBJ2-7	-	TRBV20-1	CSASDRDKEYEQYF
TRBJ2-7	many	TRBV20-1	CSANTGNHEQYF
TRBJ1-6	-	TRBV6-1	CASRDQNSPLHF
TRBJ2-5	many	TRBV20-1	CSARGLTGTLQETQYF
TRBJ2-7	many	TRBV5-6	CASSPGGGSPYEQYF
TRBJ1-5	many	TRBV6-2/TRBV6-3	CASRHGDQPQHF
TRBJ2-7	many	TRBV10-3	CAISTPGRPYEQYF
TRBJ2-1	few	TRBV20-1	CSAPGTSGQFF
TRBJ2-1	many	TRBV29-1	CSVELGVAAGGWNEQFF
TRBJ2-7	many	TRBV12-3/TRBV12-4	CASSTGTLGSYEQYF
TRBJ2-1	-	TRBV18	CASSLGQGLGEQFF
TRBJ2-2	-	TRBV13	CASSLDPQRVNTGELFF
TRBJ1-4	many	TRBV10-3	CAISDAMINEKLFF
TRBJ2-7	-	TRBV5-1	CASSLGGYLDEQYF
TRBJ1-6	many	TRBV6-2/TRBV6-3	CASSIRRRQGSYNSPLHF
TRBJ2-3	many	TRBV27	CASSPGQGGDTQYF
TRBJ2-3	many	TRBV10-3	CAISTGTGGRDTQYF
TRBJ1-2	-	TRBV6-6	CASSSPSGYGYTF
TRBJ2-1	few	TRBV12-3/TRBV12-4	CASSKGLGQGGNEQFF
TRBJ2-4	many	TRBV4-2	CASSQDGQGLGNIQYF
TRBJ1-1	-	TRBV6-5	CASTSPMNTEAFF
TRBJ2-1	-	TRBV6-2/TRBV6-3	CASSYWQGKVNEQFF
TRBJ2-7	few	TRBV6-1	CASSSYDRTYEQYF
TRBJ1-2	-	TRBV5-4	CASSPGQSYGCTF
TRBJ2-7	few	TRBV2	CASSLTGAPGEQYF
TRBJ1-4	-	TRBV20-1	CSAPQGVGYEKLFF
TRBJ2-1	few	TRBV7-9	CASSPEQGAPYNEQFF